This T cell receptor beta chain comes out of a study of CD8+CD57+ T cells in acquired aplastic anemia. TCR beta VDJ and CDR3 were profiled, and genomic DNA was the template. A single record per CDR3 protein comes from TCRdb applying MiXCR to the reads. The profile shows about 400,000 distinct CDR3 sequences, 65% to 75% of them singletons. V was shortened by 0 bases and J by 3 bases, with 14 bases between the two germline ends. The CDR3 extends over 16 amino acids. Germline CDR1 KGHSH, CDR2 LQKENI. Study-wide points: There were roughly 30 CD8+ CDR3 sequences that occurred in both patients and controls.

As regards this clonotype: Its antigen is not known.

This sequence originates from a human donor in good health, serving as a control. Specimen: sorted CD4+, CD8+, or CD8+CD57+ T cells (not recorded which) from PBMCs. The chain carries TRBV18 and TRBJ1-2, with D tentatively TRBD1 (6 bases). The DNA for the CDR3 is TGTGCCAGCTCACCACCGGGAGAGGGGGACCACTATGGCTACACCTTC. Translated: CASSPPGEGDHYGYTF. The whole variable domain, remainder taken from reference TRBV18 and TRBJ1-2, is NAGVMQNPRHLVRRRGQEARLRCSPMKGHSHVYWYRQLPEEGLKFMVYLQKENIIDESGMPKERFSAEFPKEGPSILRIQQVVRGDSAAYFCASSPPGEGDHYGYTFGSGTRLTVV.